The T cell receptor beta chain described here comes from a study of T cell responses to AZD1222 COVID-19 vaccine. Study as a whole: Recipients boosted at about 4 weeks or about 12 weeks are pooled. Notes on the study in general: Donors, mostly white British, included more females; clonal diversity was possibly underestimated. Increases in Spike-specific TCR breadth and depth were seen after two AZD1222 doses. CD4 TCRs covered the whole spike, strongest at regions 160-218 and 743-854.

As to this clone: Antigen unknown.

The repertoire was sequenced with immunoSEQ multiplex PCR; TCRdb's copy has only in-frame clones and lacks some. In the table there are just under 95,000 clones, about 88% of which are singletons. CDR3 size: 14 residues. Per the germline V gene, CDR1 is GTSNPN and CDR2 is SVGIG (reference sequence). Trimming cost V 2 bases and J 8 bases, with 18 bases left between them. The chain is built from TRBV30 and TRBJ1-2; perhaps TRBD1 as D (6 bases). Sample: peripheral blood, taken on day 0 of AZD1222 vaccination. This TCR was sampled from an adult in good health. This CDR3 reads CAWSSGGGIGGYTF. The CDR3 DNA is TGTGCCTGGAGTTCTGGGGGCGGAATCGGCGGCTACACCTTC.